This T cell receptor (beta chain) is from a study of control samples from healthy donors and cancer patients. V was shortened by 4 bases and J by 6 bases, with 17 bases between the two germline ends. CDR1 and CDR2 (germline): SGHRS, YFSETQ. CDR3 size: 16 residues. Only in-frame clones appear in the TCRdb table, and some are missing; sequencing was by immunoSEQ multiplex PCR. This sample has approximately 220,000 clones; roughly 94% occur once, and the top ten carry more than 1.3%. The chain uses TRBV5-1 and TRBJ1-6; no clear D. Sample: blood. The clonotype comes from a man aged 50 or older in good health. CDR3 sequence: CASSISSGGFNSPLHF. Written as DNA, the CDR3 is TGCGCCAGCAGCATTAGCTCGGGTGGTTTTAATTCACCCCTCCACTTT.